Shown below are 2 T cell receptor beta chains from a single sample sequenced in a study of blood T cell repertoires in COVID-19. Measured with immunoSEQ multiplex PCR; TCRdb has only the in-frame clones, and not every one. Here the sample spans about 58,000 clones, 75% to 90% being singletons. Material: peripheral blood. These TCRs come from a woman aged 60 to 75 with active COVID-19.

J is TRBJ2-5 and V is TRBV29-1; TRBD2 aligns across 8 bases. The CDR3 runs 14 residues. V dropped 3 bases and J dropped 2; count of bases not matched to a gene: 5. Germline V CDR1 and CDR2: SQVTM, ANQGSEA. Here the CDR3 DNA reads TGCAGCGTTGAGGCGGGGGGAACTCAAGAGACCCAGTACTTC. Residues: CSVEAGGTQETQYF.

This chain uses TRBV5-1 with TRBJ1-1; 7 positions match TRBD1. J gave up 4 bases and V 3 bases, and 12 bases lay outside the gene matches. Germline V gene sequence: CDR1 SGHRS, CDR2 YFSETQ. This CDR3 is 16 amino acids long. CDR3 residues: CASSSLKTGHSTEAFF. The DNA of the CDR3 is TGCGCCAGCAGCTCCCTTAAGACAGGGCATAGCACTGAAGCTTTCTTT.